This T cell receptor (beta chain) appears in the sequencing data of a study of T cell responses to AZD1222 COVID-19 vaccine. Points from the study as a whole: Vaccine-related CD4 TCRs covered spike, predominating at 160-218 and 743-854. Spike-specific TCR breadth and depth rose after two AZD1222 doses.

In regard to this clone: Antigen unknown. At one end, the junction sequence differs from germline, possibly due to a read error.

Germline V gene lookup returns CDR1 DFQATT and CDR2 SNEGSKA (reference sequence). The CDR3 length is 10 residues. Some clones are missing from TCRdb's copy, which holds only in-frame ones; the method was immunoSEQ multiplex PCR. The data hold some 96,000 clones, with approximately 87% observed a single time. The sequence was collected from an adult in good health. This chain connects TRBV20-1 to TRBJ1-1, with no clear D. This sample comprised peripheral blood, obtained on day 0 of AZD1222 vaccination. The chain's CDR3 is CSAIRSPHTF. The CDR3 coding sequence is TGCAGTGCCATTAGGTCCCCGCACACTTTT.